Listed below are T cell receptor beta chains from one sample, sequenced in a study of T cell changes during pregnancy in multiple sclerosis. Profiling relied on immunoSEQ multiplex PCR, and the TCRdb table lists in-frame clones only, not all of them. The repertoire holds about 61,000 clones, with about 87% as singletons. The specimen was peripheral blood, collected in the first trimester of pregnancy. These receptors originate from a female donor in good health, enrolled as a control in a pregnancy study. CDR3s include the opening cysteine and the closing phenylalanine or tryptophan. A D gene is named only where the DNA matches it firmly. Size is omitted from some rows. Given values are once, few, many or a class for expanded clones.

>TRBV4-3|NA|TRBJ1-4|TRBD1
TGCGCCAGCAGCCAAGACCCCGCGACAGGGGTTGAAAAACTGTTTTTT
CASSQDPATGVEKLFF
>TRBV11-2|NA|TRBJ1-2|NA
TGTGCCAGCAGCTTAGTAGGACAGCCTAACTATGGCTACACCTTC
CASSLVGQPNYGYTF
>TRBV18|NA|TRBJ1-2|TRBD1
TGTGCCAGCTCGCTTCAGGGGGACTATGGCTACACCTTC
CASSLQGDYGYTF
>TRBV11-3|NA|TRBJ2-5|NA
TGTGCCAGCAGCTTAGGCGTGGACCCCGGGGGGACCCAGTACTTC
CASSLGVDPGGTQYF
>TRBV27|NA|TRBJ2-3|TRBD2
TGTGCCTGCGGTACGGGGGGGCTCAGCACAGATACGCAGTATTTT
CACGTGGLSTDTQYF
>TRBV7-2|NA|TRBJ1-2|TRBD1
TGTGCCAGCAGCACTGACAGGGCCAACTATGGCTACACCTTC
CASSTDRANYGYTF
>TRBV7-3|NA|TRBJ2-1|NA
TGTGCCAGCAGCTACCCGGGACTGCGGAATGAGCAGTTCTTC
CASSYPGLRNEQFF
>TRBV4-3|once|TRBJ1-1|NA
TGCGCCAGCAGCCAAGATCCAGGGGCAACTGAAGCTTTCTTT
CASSQDPGATEAFF
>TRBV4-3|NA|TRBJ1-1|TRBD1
TGCGCCAGCAGCCCTTGGACAGGGGCTGAAGCTTTCTTT
CASSPWTGAEAFF
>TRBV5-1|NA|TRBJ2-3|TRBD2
TGCGCCAGCAGCCTAGCGGGAAGAGTAGTGTTGGATACGCAGTATTTT
CASSLAGRVVLDTQYF
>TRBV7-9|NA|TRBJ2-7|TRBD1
TGTGCCAGCAGCTTGTCGCAGGGGACAGCCTACCATTACGAGCAGTACTTC
CASSLSQGTAYHYEQYF
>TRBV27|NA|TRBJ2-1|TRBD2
TGTGCCAGCAGTTCCCTGACTAGCGGGCCCACCTACAATGAGCAGTTCTTC
CASSSLTSGPTYNEQFF
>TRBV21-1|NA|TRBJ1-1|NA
TGTGCCAGCAGCAAGGGGGGGCAGGGTCACACTGAAGCTTTCTTT
CASSKGGQGHTEAFF
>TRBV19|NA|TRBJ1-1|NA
TGTGCCAGCACCACCGTCACAGGTCTTACTGAAGCTTTCTTT
CASTTVTGLTEAFF
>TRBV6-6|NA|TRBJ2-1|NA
TGTGCCAGCAGCCGGAGGCGGGCTGAGAAAGATCAGTTCTTC
CASSRRRAEKDQFF
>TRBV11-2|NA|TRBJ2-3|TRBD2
TGTGCCAGCACCTTTGGGGCCTGGGGTAGCGGGGGGACCACAGATACGCAGTATTTT
CASTFGAWGSGGTTDTQYF
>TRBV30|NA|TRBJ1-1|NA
TGTGCCTGGAGTTACGCGAGGGCGGCCACTGAAGCTTTCTTT
CAWSYARAATEAFF
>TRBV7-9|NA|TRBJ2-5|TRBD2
TGTGCCAGCAGCTTAACGGCGGGGGGTGGTTCGGAGACCCAGTACTTC
CASSLTAGGGSETQYF
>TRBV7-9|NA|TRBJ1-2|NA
TGTGCCAGCAGTTCTACCAAAAGCAGGGACTATGGCTACACCTTC
CASSSTKSRDYGYTF
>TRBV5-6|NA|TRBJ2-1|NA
TGTGCCAGCAGCTTTGAGGCCGGGAGTAATGAGCAGTTCTTC
CASSFEAGSNEQFF